The 6 T cell receptor beta chains presented below share a single source sample, sequenced in a study of blood T cell repertoires in COVID-19. Sequencing used immunoSEQ multiplex PCR; TCRdb keeps in-frame clones, though not all of them. The table has about 74,000 clones, about 84% seen once. Sequencing input: peripheral blood. All receptors derive from a human donor in a cohort sampled during active COVID-19.

The CDR3 sequence: CASSGRDRGYGYTF. The CDR3 nucleotides are TGTGCCAGCAGTGGTAGAGACAGGGGCTATGGCTACACCTTC. The J gene is TRBJ1-2, the V gene TRBV2; 8 nucleotides match TRBD1. Germline loops: CDR1 SNHLY, CDR2 FYNNEI. Trimming removed 4 bases from V and 4 bases from J; junction bases left unmatched: 5. The CDR3 consists of 14 residues.

The V and J genes are TRBV24-1 and TRBJ1-1; D gene unclear. The V and J ends lost 1 base and 6 bases respectively, with 8 bases between them. The CDR3 is 13 residues long. Per the germline V gene, CDR1 is KGHDR and CDR2 is SFDVKD. CDR3 amino acids: CATSDFSGAEAFF. The CDR3 DNA follows: TGTGCCACCAGTGATTTCTCGGGAGCTGAAGCTTTCTTT.

V usage is TRBV24-1 and J usage is TRBJ2-1; 9 nucleotides align to TRBD1. The CDR3 extends over 14 amino acids. With V trimmed by 5 bases and J by 2 bases, 0 bases remained unmatched. CDR1 and CDR2 (germline): KGHDR, SFDVKD. CDR3 loop: CATSGTGAYNEQFF. In DNA, the CDR3 is TGTGCCACCAGTGGGACAGGGGCCTACAATGAGCAGTTCTTC.

The chain links TRBV6-1 to TRBJ2-3; TRBD2 matches 11 bases. V lost 1 base to trimming and J lost 2 bases; unmatched junction nucleotides: 2. This CDR3 region has 16 residues. The germline CDR1 and CDR2 sequences are MNHNS and SASEGT. The DNA for the CDR3 is TGTGCCAGCAGTGAAGTAGCGGGGGGGACCACAGATACGCAGTATTTT. Translating gives CASSEVAGGTTDTQYF.

The V gene is TRBV12-3 or TRBV12-4, the J gene TRBJ2-7, with 8 bases that match TRBD1. V was clipped by 4 bases and J by 2 bases; unmatched bases: 1. The CDR3 consists of 13 residues. CDR3 in DNA: TGTGCCAGCAGTTACAGGGGGACCTACGAGCAGTACTTC. Translated, it gives CASSYRGTYEQYF.

Worth noting for this clone: The junction does not match germline at one end; this may be a read error. This chain joins TRBV5-6 and TRBJ1-1, with D possibly being TRBD1 (6 bases). This CDR3 is 17 amino acids long. Germline V lookup: CDR1 SGHDT, CDR2 YYEEEE. The CDR3 nucleotides read TGTGCCAGCAGTTTGGGGGGCGGTGTTCACATGAACACTGAAGCTTTCTTT. Its translation is CASSLGGGVHMNTEAFF.